Listed here are 21 T cell receptor beta chains from one sample, sequenced in a study of OX40 agonist ivuxolimab in advanced cancers. Using immunoSEQ multiplex PCR, the repertoire was profiled, and TCRdb retains in-frame clones only, with some absent. This table holds around 95,000 clones, roughly 88% found once. This specimen consisted of CD4+ or CD8+ T cells sorted from blood, obtained in a trial of the OX40 agonist ivuxolimab. These receptors were taken from an adult with an advanced solid tumor such as melanoma, head and neck, liver or kidney cancer.

This chain joins TRBV7-8 and TRBJ2-7; the match to TRBD2 covers 10 bases. This CDR3 region has 16 residues. CDR1 SGHVS and CDR2 FQNEAQ come from the germline V gene. V dropped 1 base and J dropped 9; count of bases not matched to a gene: 12. The DNA for the CDR3 is TGTGCCAGCAGCTTAGTTTCTAGCGGGAGAGGGGGATGGCAGTACTTC. Protein sequence: CASSLVSSGRGGWQYF.

For the CDR3, the DNA is TGCGCCAGCAGCTTGGGCCCCCAGGGGGCGAACACTGAAGCTTTCTTT. It encodes CASSLGPQGANTEAFF. The rearrangement joins TRBV5-1 to TRBJ1-1; 8 positions agree with TRBD1. CDR3 length equals 16 residues. Trimming took 0 bases from V and 1 from J; bases not matched to a gene: 5. CDR1 is SGHRS, CDR2 YFSETQ, per germline. The complete variable domain, with remaining parts taken from reference TRBV5-1 and TRBJ1-1, reads KAGVTQTPRYLIKTRGQQVTLSCSPISGHRSVSWYQQTPGQGLQFLFEYFSETQRNKGNFPGRFSGRQFSNSRSEMNVSTLELGDSALYLCASSLGPQGANTEAFFGQGTRLTVV.

This chain uses TRBV10-3 with TRBJ1-2; D is perhaps TRBD1 (6 bases). Germline loops: CDR1 ENHRY, CDR2 SYGVKD. The CDR3 runs to 13 residues. The ends were cut back, 2 bases at V and 5 bases at J, with 9 bases in the middle. The CDR3 DNA reads as TGTGCCATCAGTGAGAACAGGGAGTATGGCTACACCTTC. Protein product: CAISENREYGYTF.

In this sample, this clone turned up once. The chain carries TRBV9 and TRBJ2-2, with 8 bases lining up with TRBD2. Germline CDR1 and CDR2: SGDLS and YYNGEE. This CDR3 contains 15 residues. The junction had 4 bases not matched to a gene; V was cut back by 0 bases and J by 6 bases. CDR3 sequence reads: CASSVVPGGPGELFF. The DNA of the CDR3 is TGTGCCAGCAGCGTAGTCCCGGGGGGGCCCGGGGAGCTGTTTTTT.

V usage is TRBV11-2 and J usage is TRBJ2-2; a possible D gene is TRBD2 (5 bases). The CDR3 length is 18 residues. V lost 5 bases, J lost 0 bases, and 19 bases lay in between. Germline-derived CDR1 and CDR2 are SGHAT and FQNNGV. The CDR3, as DNA: TGTGCCAGCAGCCAACGGCGGGTTGGCGGATCGAACACCGGGGAGCTGTTTTTT. Translated: CASSQRRVGGSNTGELFF. The full variable domain, completed using reference TRBV11-2 and TRBJ2-2, is EAGVAQSPRYKIIEKRQSVAFWCNPISGHATLYWYQQILGQGPKLLIQFQNNGVVDDSQLPKDRFSAERLKGVDSTLKIQPAKLEDSAVYLCASSQRRVGGSNTGELFFGEGSRLTVL.

J is TRBJ1-3 and V is TRBV5-1; 7 bases map to TRBD1. J lost 0 bases, V lost 0 bases, and 6 bases had no gene match. The CDR3 has 17 amino acids. Germline loops: CDR1 SGHRS, CDR2 YFSETQ. In DNA form, the CDR3 reads TGCGCCAGCAGCTTGGCACCGGGGACAGACTCTGGAAACACCATATATTTT. It is translated as CASSLAPGTDSGNTIYF.

This chain joins TRBV30 and TRBJ2-1; D is uncertain. Trimming stripped 2 bases from V and 4 bases from J, with 12 bases between. Germline lookup yields CDR1 GTSNPN and CDR2 SVGIG (reference sequence). CDR3 size: 14 residues. Here the CDR3 reads CAWSKDPLYNEQFF. For the CDR3, the DNA is TGTGCCTGGAGTAAAGACCCCCTTTACAATGAGCAGTTCTTC.

The chain is built from TRBV7-9 and TRBJ2-5; either TRBD1 or TRBD2 may fit D (5 bases each). The germline V gene has CDR1 SEHNR and CDR2 FQNEAQ (reference sequence). The CDR3 totals 15 residues. Trimming removed 4 bases at V and 0 bases at J, with 12 bases between. The CDR3 DNA is TGTGCCAGCAGCTCGGGGCCGGTGTACCAAGAGACCCAGTACTTC. Translating it yields CASSSGPVYQETQYF.

The chain couples TRBV28 to TRBJ1-4, with 7 nucleotides matching TRBD1. The CDR3 length is 14 residues. Germline loops: CDR1 MDHEN, CDR2 SYDVKM. Germline trimming cut 6 bases from V and 1 base from J; bases unmatched to any gene: 2. The CDR3 DNA reads as TGTGCCAGCAGCCGACAGGGAACTAATGAAAAACTGTTTTTT. Translated: CASSRQGTNEKLFF.

The chain is built from TRBV7-8 and TRBJ2-3, with D hard to call. Trimming pared 3 bases from V and 4 bases from J, leaving 11 bases between. Germline V lookup: CDR1 SGHVS, CDR2 FQNEAQ. The CDR3 extends over 14 amino acids. The CDR3 coding sequence is TGTGCCAGCAGCTTCGTGGCAGTATCAGATACGCAGTATTTT. As protein: CASSFVAVSDTQYF.

The V and J genes are TRBV27 and TRBJ1-4, with TRBD1 as a possible D gene (5 bases). V dropped 4 bases and J dropped 4 bases, with 13 bases sitting between them. This CDR3 has 15 amino acids. Germline-derived CDR1 and CDR2 are MNHEY and SMNVEV (reference sequence). The CDR3 bases are TGTGCCAGCAGTTACAGACAAGGGGATAATGAAAAACTGTTTTTT. It translates to CASSYRQGDNEKLFF.

The chain employs TRBV30 and TRBJ1-4; 7 bases are a match to TRBD1. The J segment lost 8 bases and the V segment lost 4 bases, leaving 7 bases of the junction unmatched. Germline V gives CDR1 GTSNPN, CDR2 SVGIG (reference sequence). This CDR3 comprises 13 residues. CDR3 sequence (DNA): TGTGCCTGGAACAGGGCGACAGGGGAAAAACTGTTTTTT. It is translated as CAWNRATGEKLFF.

This clone appeared a few times. This sequence joins TRBV4-3 and TRBJ2-5; TRBD2 agrees at 7 bases. Germline values: CDR1 LGHNA, CDR2 YSLEER. The CDR3 is made up of 18 amino acids. With 0 bases clipped from V and 5 bases from J, the junction kept 15 bases outside the gene matches. The CDR3 loop reads CASSQDWDLGRGSETQYF. DNA for the CDR3: TGCGCCAGCAGCCAAGATTGGGACCTGGGGCGGGGGAGCGAGACCCAGTACTTC.

This clone was detected once. V is TRBV6-1 and J is TRBJ1-2; possible D gene TRBD1, 5 bases. Trimming pared 3 bases from V and 4 bases from J, leaving 9 bases between. The CDR3 is made up of 13 amino acids. Per germline, CDR1 MNHNS and CDR2 SASEGT. The CDR3 DNA is TGTGCCAGCAGTGATTGGGGGGTCTATGGCTACACCTTC. Amino acids: CASSDWGVYGYTF.

The rearrangement links TRBV18 to TRBJ1-1; D is unclear. Germline V lookup: CDR1 KGHSH, CDR2 LQKENI. The ends were cut back, 0 bases at V and 4 bases at J, with 15 bases in the middle. This CDR3 region has 16 residues. The DNA for the CDR3 is TGTGCCAGCTCACCACCGAACCCCCCGGCAGGCACTGAAGCTTTCTTT. It yields the protein CASSPPNPPAGTEAFF.

The rearrangement links TRBV5-4 to TRBJ2-5; 7 positions match TRBD1. The CDR3 covers 13 residues. Germline V CDR1 and CDR2: SGHNT, YYREEE (reference sequence). The trim removed 3 bases at V and 5 bases at J, leaving 4 bases unmatched. The CDR3 sequence: CASSSTGIETQYF. CDR3 sequence (DNA): TGTGCCAGCAGCTCGACAGGGATCGAGACCCAGTACTTC.

This clone appeared a single time. The chain couples TRBV5-5 to TRBJ2-7, with D unclear. Between the trimmed V and J ends, which lost 4 bases and 7 bases, there was a span of 18 bases. This CDR3 is 14 amino acids long. Germline CDR1 and CDR2: SGHKS and YYEKEE (reference sequence). In DNA form, the CDR3 reads TGTGCCAGCAGCCCCAATCCTGGACCTGGGGAGCAGTACTTC. This translates into CASSPNPGPGEQYF. The full variable domain, in which reference TRBV5-5 and TRBJ2-7 provide the parts outside the CDR3, is DAGVTQSPTHLIKTRGQQVTLRCSPISGHKSVSWYQQVLGQGPQFIFQYYEKEERGRGNFPDRFSARQFPNYSSELNVNALLLGDSALYLCASSPNPGPGEQYFGPGTRLTVT.

The chain recombines TRBV5-4 with TRBJ1-3; D uncertain. CDR3 length equals 14 residues. The V gene's germline CDR1 is SGHNT and CDR2 YYREEE (reference sequence). V dropped 0 bases and J dropped 9 bases, with 13 bases sitting between them. Here the CDR3 reads CASSLAGTQVTIYF. Written as DNA, the CDR3 is TGTGCCAGCAGCTTGGCTGGTACCCAAGTCACCATATATTTT.

The chain uses TRBV18 and TRBJ2-2, with D possibly being TRBD1 or TRBD2 (6 bases each). The V end lost 0 bases, the J end lost 6 bases, and 11 bases lay between the germline ends. This CDR3 spans 15 amino acids. Germline V gene data show CDR1 as KGHSH and CDR2 as LQKENI. The DNA for the CDR3 is TGTGCCAGCTCACCACCGCAGGGGACTCCCGGGGAGCTGTTTTTT. This codes for CASSPPQGTPGELFF.

The chain combines TRBV19 with TRBJ2-3; TRBD2 aligns across 13 bases. V trimming: 5 bases; J trimming: 2 bases; junction bases outside the gene matches: 10. The CDR3 is 18 amino acids. Germline V gene lookup returns CDR1 LNHDA and CDR2 SQIVND (reference sequence). CDR3 sequence (DNA): TGTGCCAGTAGTTCCCCACCGGGACTAGCGGGGATCACAGATACGCAGTATTTT. Its protein is CASSSPPGLAGITDTQYF. The complete variable domain, with remaining parts taken from reference TRBV19 and TRBJ2-3, reads DGGITQSPKYLFRKEGQNVTLSCEQNLNHDAMYWYRQDPGQGLRLIYYSQIVNDFQKGDIAEGYSVSREKKESFPLTVTSAQKNPTAFYLCASSSPPGLAGITDTQYFGPGTRLTVL.

This clone was found once. V is TRBV18 and J is TRBJ2-7; D gene ambiguous. V lost 2 bases to trimming and J lost 5 bases, with 10 bases between them. Germline values: CDR1 KGHSH, CDR2 LQKENI. This CDR3 region has 13 residues. The DNA for the CDR3 is TGTGCCAGCTCACCATCGATAGGAGACGAGCAGTACTTC. Its protein product is CASSPSIGDEQYF.